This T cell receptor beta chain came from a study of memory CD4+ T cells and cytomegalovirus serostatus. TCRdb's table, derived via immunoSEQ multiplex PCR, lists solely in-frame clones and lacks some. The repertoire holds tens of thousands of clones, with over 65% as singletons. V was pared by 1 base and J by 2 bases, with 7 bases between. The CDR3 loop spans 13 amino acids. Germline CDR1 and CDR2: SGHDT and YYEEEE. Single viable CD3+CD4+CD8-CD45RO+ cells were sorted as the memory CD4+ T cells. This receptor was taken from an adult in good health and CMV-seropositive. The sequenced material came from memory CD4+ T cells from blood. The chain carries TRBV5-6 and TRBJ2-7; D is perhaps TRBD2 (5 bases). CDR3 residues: CASSLPGTYEQYV. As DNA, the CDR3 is TGTGCCAGCAGCTTGCCGGGAACCTACGAGCAGTACGTC.